Below are 21 T cell receptor beta chains sequenced from a single sample in a study of response to subunit inactivated influenza vaccine. TCRdb used MiXCR to reprocess the RT-PCR reads, holding one entry per CDR3 protein. The profile shows about 700,000 distinct CDR3 sequences, less than 15% of them singletons. Sequencing was performed on PBMCs from blood, taken roughly 2 weeks before vaccination. These receptors were collected from a middle-aged man who received an inactivated influenza vaccine.

V gene TRBV20-1 combines with J gene TRBJ2-3; tentative D call: TRBD1 (6 bases). Trimming took off 0 bases at V and 2 bases at J, with 18 bases between the two ends. Germline values: CDR1 DFQATT, CDR2 SNEGSKA (reference sequence). CDR3 length: 17 amino acids. The CDR3 sequence: CSARDARPTGITDTQYF. Written as DNA, the CDR3 is TGCAGTGCTAGAGATGCCCGCCCGACAGGAATCACAGATACGCAGTATTTT.

The chain has TRBV12-3 or TRBV12-4 and TRBJ2-1; the D gene is possibly TRBD1 (6 bases). The CDR3 runs to 14 residues. The V end was cut by 6 bases, the J end by 4 bases, with 13 bases between. CDR3 bases: TGTGCCAGCAGGGTCGGGACAACTTACAATGAGCAGTTCTTC. It is translated as CASRVGTTYNEQFF.

This clonotype was seen at least ten times. The CDR3 DNA follows: TGCAGCGTTTCTAGGAGCGGAGAGACCCAGTACTTC. Protein sequence: CSVSRSGETQYF. This chain uses TRBV29-1 with TRBJ2-5; possible D gene TRBD2, 5 bases. V shed 5 bases and J shed 4 bases, with 11 bases lying between them. The CDR3 has 12 residues. Germline lookup yields CDR1 SQVTM and CDR2 ANQGSEA.

The chain links TRBV6-2 or TRBV6-3 to TRBJ2-1; 7 bases align to TRBD1. Losses at the gene ends were 6 bases for V and 2 bases for J; bases not matched to a gene: 7. The CDR3 length is 15 residues. Germline CDR1 is MNHEY and CDR2 is SVGEGT. This CDR3 is CASSLTGFAYNEQFF. The CDR3 DNA reads TGTGCCAGCAGCTTGACAGGGTTCGCCTACAATGAGCAGTTCTTC.

Only a few counts were recorded for this clonotype. CDR3 sequence reads: CASSRRVVNTGELFF. The DNA for the CDR3 is TGTGCCAGCAGTCGACGCGTGGTGAACACCGGGGAGCTGTTTTTT. The rearrangement uses TRBV7-9 and TRBJ2-2, with D uncertain. The germline gives CDR1 SEHNR, CDR2 FQNEAQ (reference sequence). V was shortened by 6 bases and J by 1 base, with 12 bases between the two germline ends. The CDR3 is 15 amino acids.

This clonotype was found a few times. J is TRBJ2-1 and V is TRBV3-1, with 12 bases identical to TRBD2. Germline CDR1 LGHDT, CDR2 YNNKEL (reference sequence). This CDR3 is built from 17 residues. V shed 1 base and J 6 bases; nucleotides not matched to a gene: 7. The CDR3 sequence is CASSQGVRTSGINEQFF. CDR3 sequence (DNA): TGTGCCAGCAGCCAAGGCGTGAGGACTAGCGGGATCAATGAGCAGTTCTTC.

A few counts support this clonotype. The chain carries TRBV12-3 or TRBV12-4 and TRBJ2-5, with D tentatively TRBD1 or TRBD2 (6 bases each). The V gene lost 3 bases and the J gene lost 5 bases, with 13 bases spanning the gap. The CDR3 is made up of 14 amino acids. CDR3 in DNA: TGTGCCAGCAGTTTGATGGGGGGCAGGGAGACCCAGTACTTC. Amino acids: CASSLMGGRETQYF.

This clonotype was seen ten or more times. The rearrangement links TRBV11-3 to TRBJ2-2, with unresolved D. The CDR3 covers 14 residues. The germline V gene has CDR1 SGHNT and CDR2 YENEEA. Trimming removed 4 bases at V and 1 base at J, with 7 bases between. For the CDR3, the DNA is TGTGCCAGCAGCTCCAGAAAGAACACCGGGGAGCTGTTTTTT. Its translation is CASSSRKNTGELFF.

This clonotype was recorded at least ten times. The chain joins TRBV20-1 to TRBJ2-3; TRBD1 aligns across 10 bases. J lost 0 bases, V lost 5 bases, and 5 bases had no gene match. Per germline, CDR1 DFQATT and CDR2 SNEGSKA (reference sequence). The CDR3 sequence is 15 residues long. This chain's CDR3 is CSADDRGQSTDTQYF. CDR3 in DNA: TGCAGTGCTGACGACAGGGGGCAGAGCACAGATACGCAGTATTTT.

The genes are TRBV24-1 and TRBJ1-5; possibly TRBD1 for D (5 bases). Germline V gene data show CDR1 as KGHDR and CDR2 as SFDVKD. The CDR3 length is 15 residues. The V and J ends lost 2 bases and 0 bases respectively, with 7 bases between them. The CDR3 loop reads CATSDSGSSNQPQHF. DNA of the CDR3: TGTGCCACCAGTGATTCAGGGAGTAGCAATCAGCCCCAGCATTTT.

The chain combines TRBV6-1 with TRBJ2-7, with 7 bases aligning to TRBD1. The trim removed 4 bases at V and 1 base at J, leaving 7 bases unmatched. The CDR3 loop spans 15 amino acids. Germline V gene lookup returns CDR1 MNHNS and CDR2 SASEGT. This CDR3 reads CASSAGTAISYEQYF. As DNA, the CDR3 is TGTGCCAGCAGTGCGGGGACAGCTATTTCCTACGAGCAGTACTTC.

This clonotype has just one count. The chain couples TRBV24-1 to TRBJ2-7, with D unclear. The V end lost 5 bases, the J end lost 6 bases, and 19 bases lay between the germline ends. Looked up from germline, CDR1 is KGHDR and CDR2 is SFDVKD. The CDR3 covers 15 residues. The CDR3 loop is CATSAPAGKSPEQYF. The CDR3 DNA is TGTGCCACCAGTGCACCGGCCGGAAAGAGCCCCGAGCAGTACTTC.

This clonotype was observed a handful of times. This rearrangement joins TRBV20-1 to TRBJ2-2; no reliable D call. Germline V gene lookup returns CDR1 DFQATT and CDR2 SNEGSKA (reference sequence). V dropped 6 bases and J dropped 6 bases, with 8 bases sitting between them. The CDR3 contains 11 residues. The CDR3 loop is CSAGSSGELFF. DNA for the CDR3: TGCAGTGCCGGCTCATCCGGGGAGCTGTTTTTT.

This clonotype was detected a few times. This chain joins TRBV4-3 and TRBJ2-7; D not certain. The germline CDR1 and CDR2 sequences are LGHNA and YSLEER. With 1 base removed from V and 0 bases from J, the gap between germline ends came to 10 bases. CDR3 length: 15 amino acids. Written as DNA, the CDR3 is TGCGCCAGCAGCCAAGTTATCGCCAGCTCCTACGAGCAGTACTTC. This codes for CASSQVIASSYEQYF.

This clonotype was seen more than once but under ten times. V and J are TRBV11-2 and TRBJ2-7; 12 bases line up with TRBD2. Germline CDR1 is SGHAT and CDR2 is FQNNGV. After removal of 4 bases from V and 4 bases from J, the junction contained 5 bases not matched to a gene. The CDR3 is 15 residues long. CDR3 coding DNA: TGTGCCAGCAGCTGGCTAGCGGGAGGGCCTTACGAGCAGTACTTC. This sequence encodes CASSWLAGGPYEQYF.

This clonotype was recorded a few times. The chain couples TRBV29-1 to TRBJ2-1, with TRBD1 matching 8 bases. The CDR3 is 14 residues long. J lost 7 bases, V lost 5 bases, and 10 bases had no gene match. Germline CDR1 SQVTM, CDR2 ANQGSEA. The CDR3 bases are TGCAGCGTTAAGACAGGGGTAACTTGGAATGAGCAGTTCTTC. This codes for CSVKTGVTWNEQFF.

This clonotype was seen a few times. This chain connects TRBV10-3 to TRBJ2-1; 9 bases map to TRBD2. This CDR3 has 15 amino acids. V lost 6 bases to trimming and J lost 5 bases; unmatched junction nucleotides: 8. Germline V gene data show CDR1 as ENHRY and CDR2 as SYGVKD. The DNA for the CDR3 is TGTGCCATCAGCGCCTGGTCTAGCGGGAACAATGAGCAGTTCTTC. Its translation is CAISAWSSGNNEQFF.

This clonotype occurred a few times. This chain uses TRBV7-9 with TRBJ2-7; D gene unclear. The CDR3 sequence is 12 residues long. CDR1 is SEHNR, CDR2 FQNEAQ, per germline (reference sequence). The V end lost 5 bases, the J end lost 6 bases, and 11 bases lay between the germline ends. The CDR3 DNA reads as TGTGCCAGCAGCGGCGGTCTCGGCGAGCAGTACTTC. Protein product: CASSGGLGEQYF.

This clonotype was detected only a few times. The V call is TRBV19, the J call TRBJ1-2; maybe TRBD1 (6 bases). The CDR3 extends over 14 amino acids. V was shortened by 4 bases and J by 4 bases, with 13 bases between the two germline ends. Per germline, CDR1 LNHDA and CDR2 SQIVND (reference sequence). In DNA form, the CDR3 reads TGTGCCAGTAGTACAGGACAGATCCTCTATGGCTACACCTTC. Translating gives CASSTGQILYGYTF.

A few counts support this clonotype. The chain carries TRBV7-9 and TRBJ2-1; TRBD1 matches at 7 bases. Germline V gene sequence: CDR1 SEHNR, CDR2 FQNEAQ (reference sequence). J gave up 15 bases and V 5 bases, and 7 bases lay outside the gene matches. The length of the CDR3 is 11 residues. CDR3: CASSPDRVGFF. CDR3 DNA sequence: TGTGCCAGCAGCCCCGACAGGGTAGGGTTCTTC.

This rearrangement joins TRBV5-1 to TRBJ2-7, with 8 bases identical to TRBD2. Germline assignment: CDR1 SGHRS and CDR2 YFSETQ. This CDR3 has 17 residues. The J segment lost 2 bases and the V segment lost 1 base, leaving 11 bases of the junction unmatched. The CDR3 region is CASSLNSRAGAAYEQYF. CDR3 DNA: TGCGCCAGCAGCTTGAACTCCCGAGCGGGGGCTGCCTACGAGCAGTACTTC.